The 7 T cell receptor beta chains reported below all come from one sample, sequenced in a study of cytomegalovirus exposure and HLA in healthy donors. The PCR made use of 60 Vbeta and 13 Jbeta primers. Sequencing used immunoSEQ multiplex PCR; TCRdb keeps in-frame clones, though not all of them. The sample includes 150,000 to 200,000 clones, roughly 73% seen only once; the top ten take around 4.7%. The sample was PBMCs. The receptors shown here come from a male donor in good health and CMV-seronegative.

The chain combines TRBV5-3 with TRBJ2-3, with D hard to call. TRBV5-3 is an ORF, with its function uncertain. The CDR3 sequence is 12 residues long. Trimming took off 5 bases at V and 3 bases at J, with 7 bases between the two ends. This CDR3 is CARSLETDTQYF. CDR3 nucleotides: TGTGCCAGAAGTTTAGAGACAGATACGCAGTATTTT.

The chain joins TRBV11-2 to TRBJ2-2, with D uncertain. The V and J ends lost 2 bases and 7 bases respectively, with 11 bases between them. The CDR3 length is 14 residues. CDR1 is SGHAT and CDR2 is FQNNGV in the germline V gene. DNA for the CDR3: TGTGCCAGCAGCTTATCACGCGGCATCGGGGAGCTGTTTTTT. This sequence encodes CASSLSRGIGELFF.

The DNA of the CDR3 is TGCGCCAGCAGCTCGGGGTCTAGGACTGAAGCTTTCTTT. As protein: CASSSGSRTEAFF. V gene TRBV5-1 combines with J gene TRBJ1-1; D unclear. Germline V gives CDR1 SGHRS, CDR2 YFSETQ. The V end was cut by 3 bases, the J end by 5 bases, with 11 bases between. The CDR3 runs to 13 residues.

This clone was detected only once. The chain's CDR3 is CASSPRTGRYEQYF. In DNA form, the CDR3 reads TGTGCCAGCAGCCCACGGACAGGGAGGTACGAGCAGTACTTC. The V call is TRBV9, the J call TRBJ2-7; TRBD1 matches at 8 bases. V shed 4 bases, J shed 4 bases, and the junction held 7 bases outside the gene matches. The CDR3 covers 14 residues. From germline, CDR1 is SGDLS and CDR2 YYNGEE.

CDR3 DNA sequence: TGTGCCAGCAGCTTAGTGGGAGGAGGGGCCGGGGAGCTGTTTTTT. Translating it yields CASSLVGGGAGELFF. The chain carries TRBV7-8 and TRBJ2-2; D may be TRBD2 (6 bases). The CDR3 loop spans 15 amino acids. Trimming cost V 1 base and J 6 bases, with 12 bases left between them. Looked up from germline, CDR1 is SGHVS and CDR2 is FQNEAQ.

In the case of this clone: The sample has other DNA sequences that encode this CDR3 too. This chain uses TRBV7-9 with TRBJ1-1, with a tentative D call TRBD1 (5 bases). V lost 2 bases and J lost 4, with 11 bases in between. CDR3 length: 14 amino acids. Germline CDR1 is SEHNR and CDR2 is FQNEAQ (reference sequence). CDR3 region: CASSLTQGSTEAFF. CDR3 nucleotide sequence: TGTGCCAGCAGCTTAACGCAGGGTAGCACTGAAGCTTTCTTT. The full variable domain, rest sourced from reference TRBV7-9 and TRBJ1-1, is DTGVSQNPRHKITKRGQNVTFRCDPISEHNRLYWYRQTLGQGPEFLTYFQNEAQLEKSRLLSDRFSAERPKGSFSTLEIQRTEQGDSAMYLCASSLTQGSTEAFFGQGTRLTVV.

The chain uses TRBV6-6 and TRBJ1-5; D remains unclear. The CDR3 totals 13 residues. Germline CDR1 is MNHNY and CDR2 is SVGAGI (reference sequence). The V end lost 5 bases, the J end lost 2 bases, and 7 bases lay between the germline ends. Here the CDR3 reads CASSNGGNQPQHF. CDR3 DNA: TGTGCCAGCAGTAACGGGGGCAATCAGCCCCAGCATTTT.